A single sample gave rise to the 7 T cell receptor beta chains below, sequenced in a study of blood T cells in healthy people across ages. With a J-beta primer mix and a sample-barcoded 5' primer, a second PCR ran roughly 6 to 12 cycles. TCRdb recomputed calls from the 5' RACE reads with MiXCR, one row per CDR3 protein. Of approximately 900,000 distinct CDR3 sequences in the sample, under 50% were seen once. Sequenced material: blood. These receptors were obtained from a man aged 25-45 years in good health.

Written as DNA, the CDR3 is TGTGCCAGCAGTTATTTCTTTAGCGGACCTGGGGGTGAGCAGTTCTTC. Its translation: CASSYFFSGPGGEQFF. The rearrangement links TRBV6-2 or TRBV6-3 to TRBJ2-1; a weak D match, TRBD2 (6 bases). Germline V lookup: CDR1 MNHEY, CDR2 SVGEGT. This CDR3 is built from 16 residues. V was shortened by 3 bases and J by 9 bases, with 21 bases between the two germline ends.

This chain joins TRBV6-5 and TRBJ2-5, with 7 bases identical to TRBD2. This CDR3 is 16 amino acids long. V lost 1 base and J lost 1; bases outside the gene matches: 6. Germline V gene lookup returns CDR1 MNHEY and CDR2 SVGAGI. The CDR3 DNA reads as TGTGCCAGCAGTTACTTGGGCGGGAGTGGCCAAGAGACCCAGTACTTC. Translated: CASSYLGGSGQETQYF.

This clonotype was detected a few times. CDR3 DNA: TGCGCCAGCAGCCCAGGTCTTGGGACAGGGGCCTACAATGAGCAGTTCTTC. This gives the protein CASSPGLGTGAYNEQFF. This rearrangement joins TRBV4-3 to TRBJ2-1; 10 bases line up with TRBD1. The CDR3 is made up of 17 amino acids. V was clipped by 4 bases and J by 2 bases; unmatched bases: 8. Germline lookup yields CDR1 LGHNA and CDR2 YSLEER.

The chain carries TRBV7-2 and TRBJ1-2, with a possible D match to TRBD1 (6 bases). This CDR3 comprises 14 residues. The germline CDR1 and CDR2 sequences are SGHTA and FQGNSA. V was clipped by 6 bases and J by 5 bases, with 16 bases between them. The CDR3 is CASRKTATGYGYTF. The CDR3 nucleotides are TGTGCCAGCAGAAAAACGGCCACAGGGTATGGCTACACCTTC.

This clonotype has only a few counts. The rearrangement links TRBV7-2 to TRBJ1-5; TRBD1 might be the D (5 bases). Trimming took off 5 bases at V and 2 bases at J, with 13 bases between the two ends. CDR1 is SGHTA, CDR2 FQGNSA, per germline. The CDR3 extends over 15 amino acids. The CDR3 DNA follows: TGTGCCAGCAGCCCCAGGGTCTCCGGCAATCAGCCCCAGCATTTT. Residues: CASSPRVSGNQPQHF.

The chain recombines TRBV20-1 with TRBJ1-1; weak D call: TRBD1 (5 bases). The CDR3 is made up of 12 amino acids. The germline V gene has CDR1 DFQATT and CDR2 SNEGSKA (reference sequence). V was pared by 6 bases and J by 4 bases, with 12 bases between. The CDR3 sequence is CSAGGGSTEAFF. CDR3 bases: TGCAGTGCCGGGGGGGGGAGCACTGAAGCTTTCTTT.

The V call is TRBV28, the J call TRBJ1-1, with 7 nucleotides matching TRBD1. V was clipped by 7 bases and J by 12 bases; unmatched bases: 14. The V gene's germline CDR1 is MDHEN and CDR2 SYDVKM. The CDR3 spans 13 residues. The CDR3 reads CASTQQGIRETFF. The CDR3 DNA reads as TGTGCCAGCACTCAACAGGGGATCCGCGAGACTTTCTTT.